The present T cell receptor beta chain was sequenced within a study of T cells of healthy individuals. TCRdb passed the 5' RACE reads through MiXCR, listing each CDR3 protein once. The sample lists 40,000 to 65,000 distinct CDR3 sequences, about 15% occurring once. This clonotype was counted at least ten times. The CDR3 has 14 amino acids. V was cut by 1 base and J by 1 base, with 6 bases left in between. V gene TRBV12-3 or TRBV12-4 combines with J gene TRBJ2-3, with no clear D. The clonotype originates from a human donor in good health. The CDR3 loop reads CASSLGTRTDTQYF. The CDR3 DNA reads TGTGCCAGCAGTTTAGGGACCCGCACAGATACGCAGTATTTT.